The rows below give T cell receptor beta chains drawn from one sample of a study of T cells in Graves' hyperthyroidism and ophthalmopathy. MiXCR was run by TCRdb on the multiplex PCR reads, yielding one entry per CDR3 protein. The data show under 450,000 distinct CDR3 sequences, with 15% to 19% seen just once and roughly 13% held by the top ten. The sample consisted of blood. These receptors were collected from a woman in her late teens or twenties with Graves' hyperthyroidism. The CDR3 runs from the conserved cysteine through the conserved F or W. The D gene is left open where the match is weak.

>TRBJ1-5|TRBV28|.
CASSLSYQPQHF
>TRBJ2-2|TRBV13|TRBD2
CASSSAGGYGELFF
>TRBJ2-7|TRBV27|.
CASSPIGYSHEQYF
>TRBJ1-2|TRBV9|.
CASSSSGHDPYTF
>TRBJ1-6|TRBV20-1|TRBD1
CSARGEGGWNSPLHF
>TRBJ2-2|TRBV29-1|TRBD1
CSVRRGTGDTGELFF
>TRBJ1-4|TRBV12-3/TRBV12-4|TRBD1
CASSRRTGEKLFF
>TRBJ2-4|TRBV7-9|TRBD2
CASGDSGGRNIQYF
>TRBJ2-6|TRBV11-1|.
CASRNPGVSGANVLTF
>TRBJ1-2|TRBV4-1|.
CASSQGRGLYGYTF
>TRBJ1-1|TRBV20-1|.
CSARDPTWTEAFF
>TRBJ2-2|TRBV6-1|TRBD1
CASRRTGTNTGELFF
>TRBJ2-6|TRBV12-3/TRBV12-4|.
CASSPFGGFSGANVLTF
>TRBJ1-6|TRBV19|.
CASTDYNSPLHF
>TRBJ2-7|TRBV20-1|TRBD1
CSAPPGQGYEQYF
>TRBJ1-2|TRBV6-2/TRBV6-3|.
CASSYTDSYGYTF
>TRBJ2-1|TRBV18|.
CASSPPVQQGDEQFF
>TRBJ1-4|TRBV7-8|.
CASSSPLYGAGNEKLFF
>TRBJ2-3|TRBV6-1|.
CASSDGPRGTDTQYF
>TRBJ1-1|TRBV7-2|.
CASSLLLRPQKTEAFF
>TRBJ1-1|TRBV2|.
CASSELGPRATEAFF
>TRBJ2-2|TRBV6-2/TRBV6-3|.
CASLGQLGEPNTGELFF
>TRBJ2-1|TRBV12-3/TRBV12-4|TRBD2
CASSLASGVRSYNEQFF
>TRBJ1-6|TRBV5-1|.
CASSRDSSYNSPLHF
>TRBJ2-7|TRBV20-1|.
CSARDTGSSYEQYF
>TRBJ1-5|TRBV6-1|TRBD1
CASSHGQVPNQPQHF
>TRBJ1-1|TRBV19|TRBD1
CASSRPGTDTEAFF
>TRBJ1-5|TRBV12-3/TRBV12-4|.
CASSLGTSNLNQPQHF
>TRBJ2-1|TRBV20-1|TRBD2
CSAHPASGSNEQFF
>TRBJ1-1|TRBV20-1|.
CSARGPGWTEAFF
>TRBJ2-2|TRBV12-5|TRBD2
CASGLVPPPLLAGGHHTGELFF